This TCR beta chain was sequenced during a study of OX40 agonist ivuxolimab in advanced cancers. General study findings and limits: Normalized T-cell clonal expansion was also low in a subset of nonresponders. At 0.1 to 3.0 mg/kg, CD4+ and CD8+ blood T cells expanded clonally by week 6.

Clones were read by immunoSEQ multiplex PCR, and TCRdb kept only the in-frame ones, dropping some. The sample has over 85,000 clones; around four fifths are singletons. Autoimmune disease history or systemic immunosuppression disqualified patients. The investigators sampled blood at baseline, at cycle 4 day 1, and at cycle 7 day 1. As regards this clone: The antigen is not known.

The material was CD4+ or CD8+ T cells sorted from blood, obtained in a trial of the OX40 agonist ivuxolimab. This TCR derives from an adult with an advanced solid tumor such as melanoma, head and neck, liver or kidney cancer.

DNA for the CDR3: TGCAGCGTTGCGTTGTGGGGCCGCTCTGGAAACACCATATATTTT. The encoded protein is CSVALWGRSGNTIYF. J is TRBJ1-3 and V is TRBV29-1; tentative D call: TRBD1 (5 bases). There are 15 residues in the CDR3. Trimming took 4 bases from V and 0 from J, leaving 13 bases between them. Per germline, CDR1 SQVTM and CDR2 ANQGSEA.